Below are 30 T cell receptor beta chains sequenced from a single sample in a study of T-cell reconstitution after alpha-beta-depleted transplantation in children. Unique molecular identifiers were built into the TCRbeta library. MiXCR was run by TCRdb on the PCR reads, yielding one entry per CDR3 protein. The profile covers 600,000 to 800,000 distinct CDR3 sequences, with 10% to 15% appearing a single time and 0.79% taken by the ten largest. Sequences were derived from PBMCs, sampled before TCRalphabeta/CD19-depleted stem cell transplant. These receptors all stem from a girl aged 2-10 years with congenital amegakaryocytic thrombocytopenia, due to receive a stem cell transplant.

This clonotype came up many times. The chain recombines TRBV20-1 with TRBJ2-5; 9 bases line up with TRBD2. V lost 6 bases, J lost 1 base, and 3 bases stayed unmatched. The CDR3 sequence is 13 residues long. Germline V gene data show CDR1 as DFQATT and CDR2 as SNEGSKA (reference sequence). The CDR3 DNA sequence: TGCAGTGCCTCGGGACTAGCCCAAGAGACCCAGTACTTC. Protein sequence: CSASGLAQETQYF.

This clonotype was seen only a few times. The chain couples TRBV3-1 to TRBJ2-5; D uncertain. Trimming took off 4 bases at V and 5 bases at J, with 11 bases between the two ends. The germline V gene encodes CDR1 LGHDT and CDR2 YNNKEL (reference sequence). The CDR3 length is 13 residues. DNA for the CDR3: TGTGCCAGCAGCCTCCCCGGGCGGGAGACCCAGTACTTC. Translated: CASSLPGRETQYF.

This clonotype was recorded at least ten times. This chain uses TRBV12-3 or TRBV12-4 with TRBJ2-1; the match to TRBD2 covers 10 bases. Trimming cost V 5 bases and J 7 bases; bases outside gene matches: 8. This CDR3 region has 15 residues. CDR3 loop: CASSPGTSVRNEQFF. The CDR3 region has the DNA TGTGCCAGCAGTCCGGGGACTAGCGTCCGGAATGAGCAGTTCTTC.

V gene TRBV5-1 combines with J gene TRBJ2-1, with D unclear. CDR1 and CDR2 (germline): SGHRS, YFSETQ. V shed 4 bases and J shed 8 bases, with 10 bases lying between them. The CDR3 spans 12 residues. CDR3: CASSGNVDEQFF. CDR3 DNA: TGCGCCAGCAGCGGGAACGTCGATGAGCAGTTCTTC.

This clonotype was counted once. This may be a read error: a much more frequent sequence differs by one nucleotide. The chain employs TRBV19 and TRBJ2-3; 9 bases align to TRBD2. Germline V CDR1 and CDR2: LNHDA, SQIVND (reference sequence). The CDR3 consists of 15 residues. Germline trimming cut 10 bases from V and 4 bases from J; bases unmatched to any gene: 12. The CDR3 DNA is TGTGCCACCCAGGGGACTAGCTGGATTTCAGATACGCAGTATTTT. Protein product: CATQGTSWISDTQYF.

This clonotype was observed many times. The CDR3 DNA sequence: TGCAGTGCTAGAGAGAAGGACACCCCGAACACCGGGGAGCTGTTTTTT. Its protein product is CSAREKDTPNTGELFF. The genes are TRBV20-1 and TRBJ2-2, with a possible D match to TRBD1 (5 bases). The length of the CDR3 is 16 residues. V was pared by 0 bases and J by 0 bases, with 11 bases between. Germline V CDR1 and CDR2: DFQATT, SNEGSKA (reference sequence).

The chain recombines TRBV12-3 or TRBV12-4 with TRBJ2-2; tentatively, D is TRBD1 (6 bases). With 6 bases removed from V and 3 bases from J, the gap between germline ends came to 14 bases. The CDR3 runs to 15 residues. CDR3 in amino acids: CASRLLHRDTGELFF. In DNA form, the CDR3 reads TGTGCCAGCAGATTACTCCACAGGGACACCGGGGAGCTGTTTTTT.

The sample holds many counts of this clonotype. Sequence at one end of the junction differs from germline and may be a read error. V gene TRBV9 combines with J gene TRBJ1-2; 7 bases fit TRBD1. This CDR3 region has 12 residues. Germline V gives CDR1 SGDLS, CDR2 YYNGEE. The DNA of the CDR3 is TGTGCCAGCAGCCAAACAGGGGCCGTTCCGCTCTTC. Encoded protein: CASSQTGAVPLF.

In this sample, this clonotype turned up a few times. The genes are TRBV7-2 and TRBJ2-4, with 8 nucleotides matching TRBD2. V shed 4 bases, J shed 3 bases, and the junction held 8 bases outside the gene matches. This CDR3 contains 16 residues. Germline-derived CDR1 and CDR2 are SGHTA and FQGNSA. This chain's CDR3 is CASSSSSGTSKNIQYF. The CDR3 bases are TGTGCCAGCAGCTCGTCGTCTGGGACTAGCAAAAACATTCAGTACTTC. Drawing the rest from reference TRBV7-2 and TRBJ2-4, the complete variable domain is GAGVSQSPSNKVTEKGKDVELRCDPISGHTALYWYRQSLGQGLEFLIYFQGNSAPDKSGLPSDRFSAERTGGSVSTLTIQRTQQEDSAVYLCASSSSSGTSKNIQYFGAGTRLSVL.

This clonotype was observed at least ten times. The J gene is TRBJ1-1, the V gene TRBV12-3 or TRBV12-4, with 9 nucleotides matching TRBD1. V lost 3 bases and J lost 4; bases outside the gene matches: 6. CDR3 length: 15 residues. The CDR3 DNA follows: TGTGCCAGCAGTTTCGCGGGACAGGGAGTCACTGAAGCTTTCTTT. Its translation is CASSFAGQGVTEAFF.

The chain employs TRBV28 and TRBJ2-7; D is unclear. The CDR3 runs to 15 residues. With 5 bases removed from V and 6 bases from J, the gap between germline ends came to 20 bases. Per the germline V gene, CDR1 is MDHEN and CDR2 is SYDVKM. CDR3 in DNA: TGTGCCAGCAGTATTCCCAAAGGCTTCCCGGGCGAGCAGTACTTC. Its translation is CASSIPKGFPGEQYF. The full variable domain, rest sourced from reference TRBV28 and TRBJ2-7, is DVKVTQSSRYLVKRTGEKVFLECVQDMDHENMFWYRQDPGLGLRLIYFSYDVKMKEKGDIPEGYSVSREKKERFSLILESASTNQTSMYLCASSIPKGFPGEQYFGPGTRLTVT.

This clonotype was recorded a few times. The chain joins TRBV20-1 to TRBJ2-5; TRBD2 agrees at 7 bases. V was clipped by 6 bases and J by 5 bases; unmatched bases: 9. CDR1 DFQATT and CDR2 SNEGSKA come from the germline V gene (reference sequence). CDR3 length: 13 residues. CDR3 region: CSANRLAWETQYF. CDR3 DNA sequence: TGCAGTGCCAACAGACTAGCTTGGGAGACCCAGTACTTC.

This clonotype occurred a few times. V and J are TRBV29-1 and TRBJ2-5; D assignment may be TRBD1 or TRBD2 (5 bases each). This CDR3 is 13 amino acids long. Germline loops: CDR1 SQVTM, CDR2 ANQGSEA. V was cut by 7 bases and J by 2 bases, with 14 bases left in between. The DNA of the CDR3 is TGCAGCGGCGACCGGGACGGACAAGAGACCCAGTACTTC. Encoded protein: CSGDRDGQETQYF.

This clonotype was seen at least ten times. The chain is built from TRBV20-1 and TRBJ2-1, with 8 bases matching TRBD2. Germline V gives CDR1 DFQATT, CDR2 SNEGSKA (reference sequence). The junction had 11 bases not matched to a gene; V was cut back by 4 bases and J by 3 bases. The CDR3 covers 16 residues. CDR3 coding DNA: TGCAGTGCTACTGATAGCGGGATACCCTACTACAATGAGCAGTTCTTC. The encoded protein is CSATDSGIPYYNEQFF.

This clonotype was detected ten times or more. The gene calls are TRBV7-9 and TRBJ1-2; D remains ambiguous. V was cut by 0 bases and J by 10 bases, with 15 bases left in between. Germline lookup yields CDR1 SEHNR and CDR2 FQNEAQ (reference sequence). The CDR3 sequence is 14 residues long. For the CDR3, the DNA is TGTGCCAGCAGCTTAGCGGACGTTTGGGGTGCCTACACCTTC. As protein: CASSLADVWGAYTF.

This clonotype was seen a handful of times. J is TRBJ2-1 and V is TRBV7-9; 10 positions agree with TRBD2. The trim removed 5 bases at V and 7 bases at J, leaving 11 bases unmatched. The CDR3 runs 16 residues. The germline V gene has CDR1 SEHNR and CDR2 FQNEAQ (reference sequence). CDR3 sequence: CASSPRPSGSGNEQFF. The CDR3 DNA reads TGTGCCAGCAGCCCGCGGCCTAGCGGGAGTGGGAATGAGCAGTTCTTC.

This clonotype was seen many times. J is TRBJ2-1 and V is TRBV20-1, with D perhaps assigned TRBD1 or TRBD2 (5 bases each). This CDR3 has 11 residues. With 3 bases removed from V and 12 bases from J, the gap between germline ends came to 12 bases. The germline CDR1 and CDR2 sequences are DFQATT and SNEGSKA (reference sequence). For the CDR3, the DNA is TGCAGTGCTAGTATTGGGGGAAGGCAGTTCTTC. This gives the protein CSASIGGRQFF.

The rearrangement joins TRBV5-6 to TRBJ1-2, with D perhaps matching TRBD1 (5 bases). Germline V gene sequence: CDR1 SGHDT, CDR2 YYEEEE. V shed 4 bases and J shed 7 bases, with 20 bases lying between them. The length of the CDR3 is 15 residues. The CDR3 bases are TGTGCCAGCAGCCAGTTCGGAGGGGCGAGTGGTGGCTACACCTTC. This sequence encodes CASSQFGGASGGYTF.

This clonotype was detected ten times or more. Here the CDR3 DNA reads TGCAGTGCTAGGGACAGGGCAACCTACGAGCAGTACTTC. Translation: CSARDRATYEQYF. The chain recombines TRBV20-1 with TRBJ2-7, with 8 bases fitting TRBD1. The ends lost 3 bases at V and 2 bases at J; junction bases unmatched: 3. The CDR3 runs 13 residues. CDR1 and CDR2 (germline): DFQATT, SNEGSKA (reference sequence).

A word on this clonotype: A much larger clone differs by one base, so this may be a read error. Without the conserved terminal phenylalanine or tryptophan, this CDR3 likely stems from a read error. This sequence joins TRBV20-1 and TRBJ2-1; D is unresolved. V was trimmed by 1 base and J by 6 bases, leaving 13 bases between them. Germline V CDR1 and CDR2: DFQATT, SNEGSKA (reference sequence). CDR3 size: 14 residues. For the CDR3, the DNA is TGCAGTGCTAGAGGGCTAGTGAGAGTCAATGAGCAGTTCTTA. Its translation is CSARGLVRVNEQFL.

This chain connects TRBV20-1 to TRBJ2-7; D unresolved. The CDR3 is made up of 11 amino acids. Germline values: CDR1 DFQATT, CDR2 SNEGSKA (reference sequence). The V end lost 7 bases, the J end lost 3 bases, and 10 bases lay between the germline ends. In DNA form, the CDR3 reads TGCAGTGTTAAGAGAAACTACGAGCAGTACTTC. This encodes CSVKRNYEQYF.

This clonotype was found many times. The J gene is TRBJ2-1, the V gene TRBV12-3 or TRBV12-4; unclear D gene. The CDR3 has 15 residues. The ends were cut back, 5 bases at V and 4 bases at J, with 15 bases in the middle. CDR3 region: CASSLMRFRYNEQFF. CDR3 DNA: TGTGCCAGCAGTCTCATGAGGTTTCGATACAATGAGCAGTTCTTC.

This clonotype was detected many times. The chain couples TRBV4-1 to TRBJ2-3, with 8 bases matching TRBD2. Losses at the gene ends were 1 base for V and 2 bases for J; bases not matched to a gene: 5. The germline gives CDR1 MGHRA, CDR2 YSYEKL. The CDR3 extends over 16 amino acids. CDR3 nucleotides: TGCGCCAGCAGCCAAGGTTCTAGCGGGTACACAGATACGCAGTATTTT. It is translated as CASSQGSSGYTDTQYF.

At least ten counts were recorded for this clonotype. The chain links TRBV12-3 or TRBV12-4 to TRBJ1-4, with D perhaps matching TRBD1 (5 bases). The CDR3 extends over 13 amino acids. The V end lost 10 bases, the J end lost 7 bases, and 16 bases lay between the germline ends. The CDR3 DNA reads as TGTGCCATCTCGTGGGGGTCCAGTGAAAAACTGTTTTTT. Protein product: CAISWGSSEKLFF.

This clonotype was detected ten times or more. This rearrangement joins TRBV20-1 to TRBJ2-7, with 7 bases fitting TRBD2. The CDR3 runs to 13 residues. Germline-derived CDR1 and CDR2 are DFQATT and SNEGSKA (reference sequence). V was pared by 4 bases and J by 0 bases, with 3 bases of the junction left unmatched. This CDR3 is CSAIRGDSYEQYF. For the CDR3, the DNA is TGCAGTGCTATCCGGGGGGACTCCTACGAGCAGTACTTC.

There are a few counts of this clonotype. The chain combines TRBV7-6 with TRBJ2-3; D may be TRBD2 (6 bases). The ends were cut back, 5 bases at V and 6 bases at J, with 21 bases in the middle. The germline gives CDR1 SGHVS, CDR2 FNYEAQ. This CDR3 has 16 residues. The DNA for the CDR3 is TGTGCCAGCAGCCATCTAGCGTATCAAAATTTCGATACGCAGTATTTT. It yields the protein CASSHLAYQNFDTQYF.

This clonotype was seen ten or more times. This sequence joins TRBV7-9 and TRBJ2-7, with 7 positions matching TRBD2. This CDR3 is 15 amino acids long. Germline CDR1 reads SEHNR; CDR2 reads FQNEAQ (reference sequence). V trimming: 4 bases; J trimming: 4 bases; junction bases outside the gene matches: 10. The CDR3 DNA reads TGTGCCAGCAGCTCCGGGCAGGGACTATTATACGAGCAGTACTTC. Protein sequence: CASSSGQGLLYEQYF.

This chain links TRBV7-7 with TRBJ2-7, with D perhaps given as TRBD1 or TRBD2 (5 bases each). The CDR3 runs to 15 residues. Germline CDR1 SSHAT, CDR2 FNYEAQ (reference sequence). With 5 bases removed from V and 6 bases from J, the gap between germline ends came to 20 bases. CDR3 sequence: CASSPGPGVKSEQYF. As DNA, the CDR3 is TGTGCCAGCAGCCCGGGACCGGGTGTAAAATCCGAGCAGTACTTC.

The V call is TRBV7-6, the J call TRBJ2-7; D is unclear. Trimming left V 5 bases short and J 6 bases short, with 14 bases between. The CDR3 totals 13 residues. Germline loops: CDR1 SGHVS, CDR2 FNYEAQ. CDR3 in DNA: TGTGCCAGCAGCCGTAACGACCTTCCCGAGCAGTACTTC. It codes for CASSRNDLPEQYF.

This clonotype was seen only a few times. The CDR3 region is CASRSGLRTGELFF. CDR3 in DNA: TGTGCCAGCAGGTCGGGACTTCGCACCGGGGAGCTGTTTTTT. This chain joins TRBV5-6 and TRBJ2-2; D perhaps matches TRBD2 (6 bases). The CDR3 loop spans 14 amino acids. Between the trimmed V and J ends, which lost 5 bases and 4 bases, there was a span of 12 bases. Germline lookup yields CDR1 SGHDT and CDR2 YYEEEE.